This entry concerns a single T cell receptor beta chain. Its antigen is not identified. Surgery without prior neoadjuvant therapy was the treatment of the selected pancreatic ductal adenocarcinoma patients. This sample was taken from a study of T cells in pancreatic ductal adenocarcinoma. Measured with immunoSEQ multiplex PCR; TCRdb has only the in-frame clones, and not every one. Of roughly 10,000 clones listed, 67% are singletons. Study findings and constraints: Results skew toward the minority of patients with early-stage disease. Enrichment of CD45RO+ effector over naive T cells in tumors may bias clonality. Tumor and blood clonality did not differ significantly, about 0.112 versus 0.072. Blood had more productive templates and roughly 8-fold more unique clonotypes than tumor.

The CDR3 is 14 amino acids. Germline CDR1 is SGHDT and CDR2 is YYEEEE. V was clipped by 7 bases and J by 3 bases, with 14 bases between them. The receptor was derived from a human donor with pancreatic ductal adenocarcinoma. The chain links TRBV5-6 to TRBJ2-1, with D tentatively TRBD1 (5 bases). Sequencing input: pancreatic tumor tissue. CDR3 region: CASLGQGNYNEQFF. CDR3 DNA sequence: TGTGCCAGCCTAGGGCAGGGAAACTACAATGAGCAGTTCTTC. Complete variable domain (other parts from reference TRBV5-6 and TRBJ2-1): DAGVTQSPTHLIKTRGQQVTLRCSPKSGHDTVSWYQQALGQGPQFIFQYYEEEERQRGNFPDRFSGHQFPNYSSELNVNALLLGDSALYLCASLGQGNYNEQFFGPGTRLTVL.